What follows are 23 T cell receptor beta chains derived from one specimen sequenced in a study. MiXCR was run by TCRdb on the RT-PCR reads, yielding one entry per CDR3 protein. Of around 700,000 distinct CDR3 sequences in the sample, 14% were seen once. Sequences were obtained from memory CD4+ T cells from blood. The source is a female donor in good health, serving as a healthy control.

The genes are TRBV24-1 and TRBJ2-3, with 7 positions matching TRBD1. Germline CDR1 reads KGHDR; CDR2 reads SFDVKD. The CDR3 has 17 residues. V lost 1 base to trimming and J lost 3 bases; unmatched junction nucleotides: 9. The CDR3 loop reads CATSDLTSDRRTDTQYF. The CDR3 nucleotides read TGTGCCACCAGTGATTTAACGTCGGACAGGAGGACAGATACGCAGTATTTT.

CDR3 sequence: CASSDITGGRSYNEQFF. The CDR3 nucleotides read TGTGCCAGCAGTGACATTACAGGGGGCCGGTCCTACAATGAGCAGTTCTTC. V is TRBV25-1 and J is TRBJ2-1; 9 bases agree with TRBD1. This CDR3 region has 17 residues. V shed 3 bases and J 1 base; nucleotides not matched to a gene: 7. CDR1 is MGHDK, CDR2 SYGVNS, per germline.

The J gene is TRBJ2-7, the V gene TRBV7-2; D might be TRBD2 (6 bases). V was cut by 5 bases and J by 6 bases, with 14 bases left in between. CDR3 length: 13 residues. Germline V CDR1 and CDR2: SGHTA, FQGNSA. The CDR3 nucleotides read TGTGCCAGCAGCGCGCGACTAGTTTCCGAGCAGTACTTC. Its translation: CASSARLVSEQYF.

The table lists this clonotype with many counts. The CDR3 loop reads CASSPMTGLETQYF. In nucleotides, the CDR3 is TGCGCCAGCAGCCCGATGACAGGGCTGGAGACCCAGTACTTC. This rearrangement joins TRBV5-1 to TRBJ2-5; 7 bases fit TRBD1. The CDR3 sequence is 14 residues long. The V gene end was trimmed by 4 bases and the J gene end by 5 bases; junction bases not matched to a gene: 8. Germline V lookup: CDR1 SGHRS, CDR2 YFSETQ.

This clonotype was recorded a few times. The genes are TRBV9 and TRBJ1-2; 10 bases are shared with TRBD1. This CDR3 is 18 amino acids long. Germline loops: CDR1 SGDLS, CDR2 YYNGEE. V shed 3 bases, J shed 1 base, and the junction held 12 bases outside the gene matches. Here the CDR3 DNA reads TGTGCCAGCAGCGAGGATACCGGGACAGGGGCTTTTAACTATGGCTACACCTTC. Protein product: CASSEDTGTGAFNYGYTF. Variable domain in full (rest from reference TRBV9 and TRBJ1-2): DSGVTQTPKHLITATGQRVTLRCSPRSGDLSVYWYQQSLDQGLQFLIQYYNGEERAKGNILERFSAQQFPDLHSELNLSSLELGDSALYFCASSEDTGTGAFNYGYTFGSGTRLTVV.

This clonotype was picked up many times. A junction end diverges from the germline sequence, so it may reflect a read error. V is TRBV11-1 and J is TRBJ2-7, with D tentatively TRBD1 (5 bases). CDR1 and CDR2 from the germline V gene are SGHAT and FQDESV (reference sequence). This CDR3 has 14 residues. As DNA, the CDR3 is TGCGCCAGCAGCTTGGCTACAGGCCCCTACGAGCAGTACTTC. Translation gives CASSLATGPYEQYF.

The chain combines TRBV7-2 with TRBJ2-5; D is unclear. Germline V gene sequence: CDR1 SGHTA, CDR2 FQGNSA. The germline V and J ends were trimmed by 0 bases and 1 base, with 15 bases remaining between them. The length of the CDR3 is 17 residues. The CDR3 is CASSLAPAQEIQETQYF. The CDR3 region has the DNA TGTGCCAGCAGCTTAGCTCCCGCCCAGGAAATCCAAGAGACCCAGTACTTC.

This rearrangement joins TRBV4-3 to TRBJ2-6, with 11 bases fitting TRBD1. The V gene end was trimmed by 1 base and the J gene end by 1 base; junction bases not matched to a gene: 6. The V gene's germline CDR1 is LGHNA and CDR2 YSLEER. This CDR3 is built from 19 residues. This chain's CDR3 is CASSQGRTGGWSGANVLTF. The CDR3 region has the DNA TGCGCCAGCAGCCAAGGGCGGACAGGGGGCTGGTCTGGGGCCAACGTCCTGACTTTC.

A few counts support this clonotype. The V gene is TRBV9, the J gene TRBJ1-1; TRBD1 is a possible D gene (6 bases). Trimming pared 0 bases from V and 0 bases from J, leaving 15 bases between. Germline-derived CDR1 and CDR2 are SGDLS and YYNGEE. CDR3 size: 17 residues. CDR3 residues: CASSVAGAGDMNTEAFF. In DNA, the CDR3 is TGTGCCAGCAGCGTAGCAGGGGCAGGCGATATGAACACTGAAGCTTTCTTT.

In this sample, this clonotype turned up many times. The V call is TRBV20-1, the J call TRBJ2-5; unclear D gene. CDR3 length equals 12 residues. Per the germline V gene, CDR1 is DFQATT and CDR2 is SNEGSKA (reference sequence). V shed 5 bases and J shed 5 bases, with 12 bases lying between them. CDR3: CSAGWQPETQYF. In DNA, the CDR3 is TGCAGTGCTGGGTGGCAGCCGGAGACCCAGTACTTC.

This clonotype turned up a few times. This sequence joins TRBV12-5 and TRBJ2-2, with D unresolved. Germline V CDR1 and CDR2: LGHNT, FRNRAP. Trimming removed 10 bases at V and 0 bases at J, with 9 bases between. The CDR3 sequence is 13 residues long. The CDR3 sequence is CATADTNTGELFF. In DNA, the CDR3 is TGTGCTACGGCAGACACGAACACCGGGGAGCTGTTTTTT.

This clonotype was counted a few times. The chain carries TRBV5-1 and TRBJ2-3; 10 positions match TRBD2. The CDR3 contains 15 residues. Germline V CDR1 and CDR2: SGHRS, YFSETQ. Trimming at V came to 5 bases and at J to 3 bases, leaving 6 bases not matched to a gene. CDR3: CASREAGGPTDTQYF. For the CDR3, the DNA is TGCGCCAGCAGAGAAGCGGGAGGGCCAACAGATACGCAGTATTTT.

This clonotype was counted many times. The rearrangement links TRBV7-9 to TRBJ2-5; TRBD2 aligns across 10 bases. The CDR3 contains 16 residues. The V gene end was trimmed by 2 bases and the J gene end by 5 bases; junction bases not matched to a gene: 8. Germline-derived CDR1 and CDR2 are SEHNR and FQNEAQ (reference sequence). In nucleotides, the CDR3 is TGTGCCAGCAGCTTAATGCTAGCGGGAGTCCGGGAGACCCAGTACTTC. Protein product: CASSLMLAGVRETQYF.

This clonotype was counted at least ten times. The chain couples TRBV6-6 to TRBJ1-1; TRBD1 matches 7 bases. The CDR3 spans 14 residues. The V and J ends lost 2 bases and 5 bases, in that order; junction bases with no gene match: 5. In germline, CDR1 is MNHNY, CDR2 SVGAGI (reference sequence). The CDR3 protein is CASSYRGLETEAFF. DNA of the CDR3: TGTGCCAGCAGTTACAGGGGGCTGGAGACTGAAGCTTTCTTT.

The rearrangement joins TRBV28 to TRBJ1-1, with 9 bases fitting TRBD1. Germline CDR1 reads MDHEN; CDR2 reads SYDVKM. CDR3 size: 14 residues. J lost 10 bases, V lost 7 bases, and 13 bases had no gene match. In DNA form, the CDR3 reads TGTGCCAGCAACACAGGACAGGGGTATCGCGGAGCTTTCTTT. This gives the protein CASNTGQGYRGAFF.

This clonotype was seen repeatedly, ten times or more. The V gene is TRBV6-5, the J gene TRBJ2-5; D gene uncertain. This CDR3 is built from 16 residues. Germline-derived CDR1 and CDR2 are MNHEY and SVGAGI. Trimming cost V 6 bases and J 3 bases, with 20 bases left between them. CDR3 protein: CASRKTTLHRKETQYF. The CDR3 region has the DNA TGTGCCAGCAGAAAAACCACCCTTCACAGAAAAGAGACCCAGTACTTC.

The chain carries TRBV7-2 and TRBJ2-5; TRBD2 agrees at 15 bases. Germline V gene lookup returns CDR1 SGHTA and CDR2 FQGNSA. Trimming removed 5 bases from V and 5 bases from J; junction bases left unmatched: 6. The CDR3 sequence is 16 residues long. The chain's CDR3 is CASSQGLAGGGETQYF. The CDR3, as DNA: TGTGCCAGCAGCCAGGGACTAGCGGGGGGAGGGGAGACCCAGTACTTC.

The sample holds many counts of this clonotype. The V gene is TRBV27, the J gene TRBJ1-5; D uncertain. From germline, CDR1 is MNHEY and CDR2 SMNVEV (reference sequence). V was cut by 3 bases and J by 4 bases, with 7 bases left in between. The CDR3 totals 13 residues. DNA of the CDR3: TGTGCCAGCAGTTTGCGGACGAATCAGCCCCAGCATTTT. As protein: CASSLRTNQPQHF.

Only a few counts were recorded for this clonotype. This chain links TRBV6-2 or TRBV6-3 with TRBJ2-3, with D hard to call. The germline V and J ends were trimmed by 2 bases and 1 base, with 7 bases remaining between them. The length of the CDR3 is 14 residues. Germline-derived CDR1 and CDR2 are MNHEY and SVGEGT. In DNA, the CDR3 is TGTGCCAGCAGTTACGATAGAGGCACAGATACGCAGTATTTT. Its protein is CASSYDRGTDTQYF.

This chain joins TRBV24-1 and TRBJ1-1, with D maybe TRBD1 (5 bases). The CDR3 spans 15 residues. Trimming pared 7 bases from V and 0 bases from J, leaving 14 bases between. Germline CDR1 reads KGHDR; CDR2 reads SFDVKD. CDR3 sequence reads: CATRPRQPMNTEAFF. The CDR3 bases are TGTGCCACCAGGCCGCGACAGCCTATGAACACTGAAGCTTTCTTT.

This clonotype was recorded a few times. This rearrangement joins TRBV27 to TRBJ2-5; D gene uncertain. Deletions cut 4 bases from V and 5 bases from J, with 11 bases between. The germline V gene encodes CDR1 MNHEY and CDR2 SMNVEV (reference sequence). The CDR3 sequence is 13 residues long. The CDR3 loop is CASSWRTGETQYF. CDR3 nucleotide sequence: TGTGCCAGCAGTTGGAGAACCGGGGAGACCCAGTACTTC.

The chain links TRBV5-6 to TRBJ2-3; D uncertain. The V end lost 2 bases, the J end lost 1 base, and 14 bases lay between the germline ends. There are 16 residues in the CDR3. CDR1 is SGHDT, CDR2 YYEEEE, per germline. DNA for the CDR3: TGTGCCAGCAGCTTACCGGGCCACCCACGCACAGATACGCAGTATTTT. It encodes CASSLPGHPRTDTQYF. Based on the CDR3 plus reference TRBV5-6 and TRBJ2-3, the full variable domain is DAGVTQSPTHLIKTRGQQVTLRCSPKSGHDTVSWYQQALGQGPQFIFQYYEEEERQRGNFPDRFSGHQFPNYSSELNVNALLLGDSALYLCASSLPGHPRTDTQYFGPGTRLTVL.

The chain joins TRBV24-1 to TRBJ1-5, with no clear D. Looked up from germline, CDR1 is KGHDR and CDR2 is SFDVKD. This CDR3 region has 12 residues. Trimming stripped 2 bases from V and 9 bases from J, with 7 bases between. CDR3 sequence: CATSDSGRPQHF. The CDR3 DNA follows: TGTGCCACCAGTGATTCTGGCAGGCCCCAGCATTTT.